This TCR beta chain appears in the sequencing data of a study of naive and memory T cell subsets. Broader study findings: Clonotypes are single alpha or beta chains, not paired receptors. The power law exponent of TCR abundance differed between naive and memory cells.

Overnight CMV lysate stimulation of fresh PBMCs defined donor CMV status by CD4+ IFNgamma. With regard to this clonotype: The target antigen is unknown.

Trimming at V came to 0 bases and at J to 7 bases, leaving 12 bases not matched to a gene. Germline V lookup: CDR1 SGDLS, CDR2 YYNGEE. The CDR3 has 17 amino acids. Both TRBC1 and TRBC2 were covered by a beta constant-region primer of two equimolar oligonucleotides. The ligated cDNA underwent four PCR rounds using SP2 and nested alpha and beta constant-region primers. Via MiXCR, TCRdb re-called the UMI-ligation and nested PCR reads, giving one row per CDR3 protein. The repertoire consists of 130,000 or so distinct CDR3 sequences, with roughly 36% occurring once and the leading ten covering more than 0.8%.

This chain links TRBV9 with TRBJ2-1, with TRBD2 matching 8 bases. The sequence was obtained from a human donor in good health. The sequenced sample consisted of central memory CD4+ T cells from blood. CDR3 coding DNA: TGTGCCAGCAGCGTAGATTCCGGAGCGGGAGTCCGGAATGAGCAGTTCTTC. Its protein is CASSVDSGAGVRNEQFF.